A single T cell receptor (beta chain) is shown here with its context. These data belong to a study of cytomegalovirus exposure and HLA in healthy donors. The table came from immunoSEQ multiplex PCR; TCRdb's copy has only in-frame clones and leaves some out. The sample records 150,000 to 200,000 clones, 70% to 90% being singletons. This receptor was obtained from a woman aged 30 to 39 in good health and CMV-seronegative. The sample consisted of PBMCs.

The CDR3 reads CASSFEQGYEQYF. Written as DNA, the CDR3 is TGCGCCAGCAGCTTCGAACAGGGTTACGAGCAGTACTTC. The chain has TRBV5-1 and TRBJ2-7, with a possible D match to TRBD1 (6 bases). The CDR3 is made up of 13 amino acids. The ends were cut back, 2 bases at V and 4 bases at J, with 10 bases in the middle. CDR1 SGHRS and CDR2 YFSETQ come from the germline V gene.